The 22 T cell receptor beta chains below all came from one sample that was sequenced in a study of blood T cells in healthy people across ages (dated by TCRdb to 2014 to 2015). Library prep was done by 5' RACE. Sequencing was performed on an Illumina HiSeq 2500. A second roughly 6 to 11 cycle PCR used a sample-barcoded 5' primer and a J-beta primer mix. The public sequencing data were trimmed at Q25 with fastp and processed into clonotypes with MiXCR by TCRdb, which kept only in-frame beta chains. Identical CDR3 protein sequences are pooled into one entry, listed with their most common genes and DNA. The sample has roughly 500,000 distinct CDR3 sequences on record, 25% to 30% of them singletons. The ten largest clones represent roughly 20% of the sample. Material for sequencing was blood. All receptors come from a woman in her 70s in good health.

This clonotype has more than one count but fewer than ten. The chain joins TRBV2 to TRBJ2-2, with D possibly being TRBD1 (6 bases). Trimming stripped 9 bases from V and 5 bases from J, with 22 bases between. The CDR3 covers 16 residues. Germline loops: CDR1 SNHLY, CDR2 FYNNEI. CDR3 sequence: CASTYRVSGITGELFF. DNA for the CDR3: TGTGCCAGTACCTACAGGGTATCGGGTATAACCGGGGAGCTGTTTTTT.

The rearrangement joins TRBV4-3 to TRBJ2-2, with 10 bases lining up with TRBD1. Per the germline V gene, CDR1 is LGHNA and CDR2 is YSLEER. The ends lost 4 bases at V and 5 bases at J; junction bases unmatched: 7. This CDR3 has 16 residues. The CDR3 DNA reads TGCGCCAGCAGCCGGTACGGGACAGGGGATACCGGGGAGCTGTTTTTT. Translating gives CASSRYGTGDTGELFF.

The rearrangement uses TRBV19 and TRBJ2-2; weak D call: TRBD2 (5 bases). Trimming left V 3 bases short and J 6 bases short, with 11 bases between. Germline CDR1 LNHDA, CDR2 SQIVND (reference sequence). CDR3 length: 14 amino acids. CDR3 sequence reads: CASSISGKAGELFF. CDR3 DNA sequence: TGTGCCAGTAGTATTTCGGGGAAGGCCGGGGAGCTGTTTTTT.

The CDR3 is CASTGGAKNIQYF. Written as DNA, the CDR3 is TGTGCCAGCACGGGGGGGGCCAAAAACATTCAGTACTTC. This sequence joins TRBV6-1 and TRBJ2-4, with 8 bases aligning to TRBD2. The CDR3 loop spans 13 amino acids. The germline V gene has CDR1 MNHNS and CDR2 SASEGT. Germline trimming cut 7 bases from V and 1 base from J; bases unmatched to any gene: 0.

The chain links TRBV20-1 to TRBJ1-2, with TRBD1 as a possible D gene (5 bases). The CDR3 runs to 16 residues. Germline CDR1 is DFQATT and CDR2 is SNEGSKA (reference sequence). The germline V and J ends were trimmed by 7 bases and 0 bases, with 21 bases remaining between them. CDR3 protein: CSGGAGGVGANYGYTF. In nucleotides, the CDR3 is TGCAGTGGAGGAGCCGGGGGGGTAGGAGCTAACTATGGCTACACCTTC.

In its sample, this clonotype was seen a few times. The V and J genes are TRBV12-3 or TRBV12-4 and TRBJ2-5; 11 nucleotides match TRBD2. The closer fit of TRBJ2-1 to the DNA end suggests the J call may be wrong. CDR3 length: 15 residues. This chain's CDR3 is CASSFVSGGADEQFF. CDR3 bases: TGTGCCAGCAGTTTTGTTAGCGGGGGGGCCGATGAGCAGTTCTTC.

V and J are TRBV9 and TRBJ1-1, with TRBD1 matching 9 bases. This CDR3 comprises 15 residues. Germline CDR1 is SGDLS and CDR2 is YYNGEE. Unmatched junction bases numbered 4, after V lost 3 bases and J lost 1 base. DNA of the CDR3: TGTGCCAGCAGCGGCCTGACAGGGGGGAACACTGAAGCTTTCTTT. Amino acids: CASSGLTGGNTEAFF.

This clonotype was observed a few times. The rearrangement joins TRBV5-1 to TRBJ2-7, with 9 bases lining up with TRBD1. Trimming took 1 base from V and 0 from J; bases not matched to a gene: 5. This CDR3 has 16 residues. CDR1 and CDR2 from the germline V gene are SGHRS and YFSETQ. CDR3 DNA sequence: TGCGCCAGCAGCTTGAGACAGGGGGTGACCTCCTACGAGCAGTACTTC. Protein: CASSLRQGVTSYEQYF. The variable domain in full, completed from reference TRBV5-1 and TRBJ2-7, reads KAGVTQTPRYLIKTRGQQVTLSCSPISGHRSVSWYQQTPGQGLQFLFEYFSETQRNKGNFPGRFSGRQFSNSRSEMNVSTLELGDSALYLCASSLRQGVTSYEQYFGPGTRLTVT.

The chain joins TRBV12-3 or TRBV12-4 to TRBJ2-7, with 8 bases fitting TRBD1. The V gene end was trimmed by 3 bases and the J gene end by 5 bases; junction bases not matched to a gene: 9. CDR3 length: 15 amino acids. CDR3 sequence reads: CASSLKGQASHEQYF. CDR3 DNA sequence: TGTGCCAGCAGTTTGAAGGGACAGGCTTCCCACGAGCAGTACTTC.

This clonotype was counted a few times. CDR3 bases: TGTGCCAGCTCACCGGGGCAGGGACTATCCTACGAGCAGTACTTC. This translates into CASSPGQGLSYEQYF. V gene TRBV18 combines with J gene TRBJ2-5; 7 positions match TRBD2. Gene TRBJ2-7 matches the end of the DNA better, so the J call may be wrong. Germline CDR1 is KGHSH and CDR2 is LQKENI. The CDR3 runs 15 residues.

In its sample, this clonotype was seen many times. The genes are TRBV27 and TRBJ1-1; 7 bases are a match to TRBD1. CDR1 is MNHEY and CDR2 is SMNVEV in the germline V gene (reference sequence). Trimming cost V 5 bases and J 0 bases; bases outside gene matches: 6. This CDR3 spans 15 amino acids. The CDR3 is CASSPRQGLNTEAFF. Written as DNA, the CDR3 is TGTGCCAGCAGTCCCCGACAGGGTTTGAACACTGAAGCTTTCTTT.

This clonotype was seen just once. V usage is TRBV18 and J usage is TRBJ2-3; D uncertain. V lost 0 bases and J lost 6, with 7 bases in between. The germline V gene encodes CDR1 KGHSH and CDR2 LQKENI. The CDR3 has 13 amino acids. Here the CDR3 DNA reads TGTGCCAGCTCACCACCCAGTGAGGATACGCAGTATTTT. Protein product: CASSPPSEDTQYF.

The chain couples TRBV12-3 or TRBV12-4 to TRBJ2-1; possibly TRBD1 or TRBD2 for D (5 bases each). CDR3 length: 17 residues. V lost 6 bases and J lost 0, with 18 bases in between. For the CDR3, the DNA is TGTGCCAGCAGCTCTCCGGCCGGGGCCAGCTCCTACAATGAGCAGTTCTTC. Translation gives CASSSPAGASSYNEQFF.

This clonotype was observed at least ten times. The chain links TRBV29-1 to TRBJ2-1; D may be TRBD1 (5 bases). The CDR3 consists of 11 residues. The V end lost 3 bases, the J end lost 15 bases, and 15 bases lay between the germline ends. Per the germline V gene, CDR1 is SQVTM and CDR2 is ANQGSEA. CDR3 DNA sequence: TGCAGCGTTGATATCGTCCAAGGGGCGTTCTTC. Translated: CSVDIVQGAFF.

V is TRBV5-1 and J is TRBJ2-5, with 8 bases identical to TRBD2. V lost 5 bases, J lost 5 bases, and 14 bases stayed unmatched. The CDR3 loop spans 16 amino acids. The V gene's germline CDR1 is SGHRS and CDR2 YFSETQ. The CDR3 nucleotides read TGCGCCAGCAGGTCAAGCGGGGGCCTGATCGGTGAGACCCAGTACTTC. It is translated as CASRSSGGLIGETQYF.

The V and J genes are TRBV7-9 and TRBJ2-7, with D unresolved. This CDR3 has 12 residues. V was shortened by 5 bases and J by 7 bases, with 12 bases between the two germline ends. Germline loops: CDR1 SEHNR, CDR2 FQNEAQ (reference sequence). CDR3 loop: CASSPDLGEQYF. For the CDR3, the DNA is TGTGCCAGCAGCCCTGACTTGGGTGAGCAGTACTTC.

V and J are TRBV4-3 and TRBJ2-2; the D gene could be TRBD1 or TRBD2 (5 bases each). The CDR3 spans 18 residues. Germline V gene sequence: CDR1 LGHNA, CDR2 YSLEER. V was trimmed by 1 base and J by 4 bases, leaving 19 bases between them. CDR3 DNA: TGCGCCAGCAGCCAAGTTATCGGGACCGATTCCGCCACCGGGGAGCTGTTTTTT. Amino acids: CASSQVIGTDSATGELFF.

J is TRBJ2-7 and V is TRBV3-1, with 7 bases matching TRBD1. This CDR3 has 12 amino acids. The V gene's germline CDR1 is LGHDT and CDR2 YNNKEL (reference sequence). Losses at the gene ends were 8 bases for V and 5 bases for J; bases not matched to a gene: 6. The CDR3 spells CASEGQAHEQYF. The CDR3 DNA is TGTGCCAGCGAAGGACAGGCGCACGAGCAGTACTTC.

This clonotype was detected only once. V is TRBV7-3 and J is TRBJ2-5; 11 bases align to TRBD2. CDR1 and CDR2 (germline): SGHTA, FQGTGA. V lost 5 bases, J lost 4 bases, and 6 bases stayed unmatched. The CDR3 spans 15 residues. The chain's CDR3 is CASSIGTSGLETQYF. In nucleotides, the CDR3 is TGTGCCAGCAGCATAGGGACTAGCGGTCTAGAGACCCAGTACTTC.

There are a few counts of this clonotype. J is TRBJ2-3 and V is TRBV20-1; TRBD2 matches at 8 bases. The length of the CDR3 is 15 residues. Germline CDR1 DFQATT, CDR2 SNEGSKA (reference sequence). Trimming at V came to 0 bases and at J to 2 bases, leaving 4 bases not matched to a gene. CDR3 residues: CSARDSAGDTDTQYF. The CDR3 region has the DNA TGCAGTGCTAGAGATTCAGCGGGGGACACAGATACGCAGTATTTT.

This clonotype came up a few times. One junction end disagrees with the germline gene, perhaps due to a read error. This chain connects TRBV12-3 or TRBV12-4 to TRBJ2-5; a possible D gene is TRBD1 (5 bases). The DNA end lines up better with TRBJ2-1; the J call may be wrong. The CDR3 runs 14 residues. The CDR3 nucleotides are TGTGCTAGCAGTTCGGCAGGGTACGCCCATGAGCAGTTCTTC. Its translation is CASSSAGYAHEQFF.

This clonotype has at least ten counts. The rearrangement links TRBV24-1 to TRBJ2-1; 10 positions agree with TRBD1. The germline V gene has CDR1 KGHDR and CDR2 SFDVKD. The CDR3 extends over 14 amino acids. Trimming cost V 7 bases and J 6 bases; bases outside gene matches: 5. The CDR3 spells CATRAGQGFNEQFF. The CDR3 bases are TGTGCCACCAGAGCGGGACAGGGGTTCAATGAGCAGTTCTTC.